This entry lists 8 T cell receptor beta chains sequenced from one sample in a study of preoperative IRX-2 immunotherapy in early breast cancer. The assay was immunoSEQ multiplex PCR, and TCRdb's table has in-frame clones only and misses some. The profile covers 35,000 to 45,000 clones, with about 72% appearing a single time and more than 0.9% taken by the ten largest. Treatment in this sample: preoperative locoregional IRX-2 cytokine immunotherapy. The sample consisted of tumor tissue, taken after IRX-2 immunotherapy. Source of these receptors: a human donor with breast cancer.

CDR3 in DNA: TGTGCTAGTGGTCCCCCACATCCGGCCGCCACAGATACGCAGTATTTT. Protein sequence: CASGPPHPAATDTQYF. The rearrangement uses TRBV12-5 and TRBJ2-3; D ambiguous. Germline V gene sequence: CDR1 LGHNT, CDR2 FRNRAP. This CDR3 region has 16 residues. V was trimmed by 5 bases and J by 2 bases, leaving 17 bases between them.

The V gene is TRBV5-1, the J gene TRBJ1-4; D unresolved. Germline CDR1 is SGHRS and CDR2 is YFSETQ. This CDR3 comprises 14 residues. V lost 5 bases and J lost 0, with 8 bases in between. The CDR3 reads CASRPSATNEKLFF. For the CDR3, the DNA is TGCGCCAGCAGGCCGTCAGCAACTAATGAAAAACTGTTTTTT.

The rearrangement links TRBV5-1 to TRBJ2-3; 9 nucleotides agree with TRBD2. The CDR3 extends over 14 amino acids. V trimming: 0 bases; J trimming: 4 bases; junction bases outside the gene matches: 0. Germline-derived CDR1 and CDR2 are SGHRS and YFSETQ. CDR3 in amino acids: CASSLGLAADTQYF. The CDR3 DNA is TGCGCCAGCAGCTTGGGACTAGCGGCAGATACGCAGTATTTT.

The chain links TRBV5-1 to TRBJ2-1, with D possibly TRBD1 on 6 matching bases. The germline V gene has CDR1 SGHRS and CDR2 YFSETQ. V was cut by 8 bases and J by 7 bases, with 25 bases left in between. The CDR3 loop spans 16 amino acids. CDR3 sequence: CASSVIPQGVSNEQFF. The CDR3 DNA follows: TGCGCCAGTTCCGTAATACCACAGGGTGTAAGTAATGAGCAGTTCTTC.

The CDR3: CASREQGDGELFF. CDR3 in DNA: TGTGCCAGTAGAGAACAGGGGGACGGGGAGCTGTTTTTT. The gene calls are TRBV19 and TRBJ2-2; TRBD1 matches at 8 bases. Trimming took 6 bases from V and 7 from J; bases not matched to a gene: 4. The CDR3 loop spans 13 amino acids. CDR1 and CDR2 from the germline V gene are LNHDA and SQIVND (reference sequence).

V and J are TRBV6-8 and TRBJ2-2, with 10 nucleotides matching TRBD1. Losses at the gene ends were 6 bases for V and 7 bases for J; bases not matched to a gene: 8. Germline V gene data show CDR1 as MNHGY and CDR2 as SAAAGT. The CDR3 consists of 15 residues. This CDR3 reads CASRRQGAVSGELFF. CDR3 DNA: TGTGCCAGCAGGCGACAGGGGGCGGTTAGCGGGGAGCTGTTTTTT.

This rearrangement joins TRBV12-2 to TRBJ1-2. TRBV12-2 is marked as a pseudogene. This CDR3 has 13 residues. DNA for the CDR3: TGTGCAAGTCGCTTAGTCGACCTCCGGGGCTACACCTTC. This gives the protein CASRLVDLRGYTF.

A single count supports this clone. The chain uses TRBV10-2 and TRBJ1-1; D unresolved. Germline V gene lookup returns CDR1 WSHSY and CDR2 SAAADI. The CDR3 loop spans 13 amino acids. V was cut by 2 bases and J by 8 bases, with 12 bases left in between. Here the CDR3 reads CASSERGRPEAFF. The CDR3 DNA sequence: TGCGCCAGCAGTGAGCGTGGACGGCCCGAAGCTTTCTTT.